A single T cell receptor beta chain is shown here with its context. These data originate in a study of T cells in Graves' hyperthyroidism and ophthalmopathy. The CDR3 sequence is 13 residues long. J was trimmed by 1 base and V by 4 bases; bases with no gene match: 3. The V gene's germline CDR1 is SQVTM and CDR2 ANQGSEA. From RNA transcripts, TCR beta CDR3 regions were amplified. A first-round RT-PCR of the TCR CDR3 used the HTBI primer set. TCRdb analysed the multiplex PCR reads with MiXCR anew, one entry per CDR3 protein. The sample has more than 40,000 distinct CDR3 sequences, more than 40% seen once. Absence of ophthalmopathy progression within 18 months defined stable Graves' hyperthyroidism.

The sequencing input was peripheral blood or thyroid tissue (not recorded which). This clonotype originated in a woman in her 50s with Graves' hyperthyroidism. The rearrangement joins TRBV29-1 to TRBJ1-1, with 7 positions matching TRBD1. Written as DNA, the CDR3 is TGCAGCGTTGCTTGGACAGGGAACACTGAAGCTTTCTTT. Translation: CSVAWTGNTEAFF.